The 27 T cell receptor beta chains presented below share a single source sample, sequenced in a study of blood T cell repertoires in COVID-19. Here immunoSEQ multiplex PCR was the method, and the copy in TCRdb shows in-frame clones only, minus some. The data hold some 300,000 clones, with more than 75% observed a single time. Material: PBMCs or T cells enriched from blood (not recorded which). The receptors stem from a woman in her sixties in a cohort exposed to, infected with or recovered from COVID-19 (not recorded which).

This chain uses TRBV7-8 with TRBJ2-6; TRBD2 matches 11 bases. Losses at the gene ends were 2 bases for V and 4 bases for J; bases not matched to a gene: 13. CDR1 is SGHVS and CDR2 is FQNEAQ in the germline V gene. The CDR3 runs to 20 residues. In DNA form, the CDR3 reads TGTGCCAGCAGCTTAAGACTAGCGGGACGATCAGCGTCCGGGGCCAACGTCCTGACTTTC. Its protein is CASSLRLAGRSASGANVLTF.

This sequence joins TRBV27 and TRBJ1-2, with TRBD1 as a possible D gene (6 bases). This CDR3 is 15 amino acids long. Per the germline V gene, CDR1 is MNHEY and CDR2 is SMNVEV (reference sequence). Deletions cut 4 bases from V and 2 bases from J, with 14 bases between. The CDR3: CASSSYQTGNYGYTF. The DNA of the CDR3 is TGTGCCAGCAGTTCGTACCAAACAGGGAACTATGGCTACACCTTC.

The chain links TRBV3-1 (or the pseudogene TRBV3-2) to TRBJ1-1; 8 nucleotides agree with TRBD1. J lost 8 bases, V lost 4 bases, and 12 bases had no gene match. The CDR3 runs 15 residues. Germline CDR1 reads LGHDT; CDR2 reads YNNKEL (reference sequence). The CDR3 spells CASSLTTGVTGEAFF. DNA of the CDR3: TGTGCCAGCAGCCTGACGACAGGGGTGACTGGGGAAGCTTTCTTT.

The chain carries TRBV11-2 and TRBJ2-7; 9 bases are a match to TRBD2. This CDR3 has 13 residues. Unmatched junction bases numbered 3, after V lost 6 bases and J lost 3 bases. Germline V gives CDR1 SGHAT, CDR2 FQNNGV. The CDR3 region has the DNA TGTGCCAGCAGGCCGACTAGCGGCTACGAGCAGTACTTC. This translates into CASRPTSGYEQYF.

The gene calls are TRBV7-9 and TRBJ1-3; 7 positions match TRBD1. Germline assignment: CDR1 SEHNR and CDR2 FQNEAQ (reference sequence). The trim removed 5 bases at V and 8 bases at J, leaving 15 bases unmatched. This CDR3 has 16 amino acids. The CDR3 sequence is CASSLGTARGIHTIYF. CDR3 sequence (DNA): TGTGCCAGCAGCCTGGGGACAGCTAGAGGGATCCACACCATATATTTT.

The rearrangement uses TRBV5-6 and TRBJ2-2, with D unresolved. V was trimmed by 4 bases and J by 2 bases, leaving 6 bases between them. The CDR3 runs to 13 residues. CDR1 SGHDT and CDR2 YYEEEE come from the germline V gene. The CDR3 sequence: CASSLRNTGELFF. Here the CDR3 DNA reads TGTGCCAGCAGCCTGAGAAACACCGGGGAGCTGTTTTTT.

V usage is TRBV6-5 and J usage is TRBJ2-7; weak D call: TRBD1 (6 bases). The CDR3 totals 13 residues. V was clipped by 6 bases and J by 8 bases, with 17 bases between them. CDR1 is MNHEY, CDR2 SVGAGI, per germline. The CDR3 nucleotides read TGTGCCAGCAGCCCGTCACAGGGAGATAAGCAGTACTTC. Translated, it gives CASSPSQGDKQYF.

The V and J genes are TRBV19 and TRBJ1-1; 8 positions match TRBD1. Trimming cost V 5 bases and J 3 bases; bases outside gene matches: 5. The CDR3 is 14 amino acids. Germline assignment: CDR1 LNHDA and CDR2 SQIVND (reference sequence). This CDR3 reads CASSVPRGHTEAFF. In DNA form, the CDR3 reads TGTGCCAGTAGTGTCCCCAGGGGGCACACTGAAGCTTTCTTT.

A single count supports this clone. The J gene is TRBJ2-3, the V gene TRBV28, with TRBD1 identical over 7 bases. CDR1 is MDHEN, CDR2 SYDVKM, per germline. CDR3 length: 15 amino acids. The V and J ends lost 7 bases and 4 bases, in that order; junction bases with no gene match: 11. The CDR3 spells CASNRQGKLADTQYF. The CDR3 nucleotides read TGTGCCAGCAATCGACAGGGTAAACTAGCAGATACGCAGTATTTT.

The V gene is TRBV3-1 (or the pseudogene TRBV3-2), the J gene TRBJ1-1, with 10 bases lining up with TRBD1. Trimming took 4 bases from V and 1 from J; bases not matched to a gene: 3. This CDR3 comprises 15 residues. CDR1 is LGHDT, CDR2 YNNKEL, per germline (reference sequence). This CDR3 reads CASSRGTGENTEAFF. DNA of the CDR3: TGTGCCAGCAGCCGAGGGACAGGGGAGAACACTGAAGCTTTCTTT.

Notes on this clone: The junction differs from germline at one of its ends, possibly a read error. This chain links TRBV7-3 with TRBJ2-1; 11 bases agree with TRBD2. Per the germline V gene, CDR1 is SGHTA and CDR2 is FQGTGA. The CDR3 length is 15 residues. The CDR3 DNA reads as TGTGCCAGCAGCGTAACTAGCGGGAGACGAATTGAGCAGTTCTTC. Encoded protein: CASSVTSGRRIEQFF.

This clone was seen once. V gene TRBV19 combines with J gene TRBJ1-4; TRBD1 matches 7 bases. The CDR3 loop spans 15 amino acids. V was pared by 6 bases and J by 4 bases, with 8 bases of the junction left unmatched. CDR1 and CDR2 from the germline V gene are LNHDA and SQIVND (reference sequence). The CDR3 sequence is CASSPHRGGNEKLFF. CDR3 in DNA: TGTGCCAGTAGCCCGCACAGGGGCGGTAATGAAAAACTGTTTTTT.

The V call is TRBV24-1, the J call TRBJ2-1; D remains ambiguous. Trimming stripped 4 bases from V and 8 bases from J, with 14 bases between. This CDR3 has 14 residues. Per germline, CDR1 KGHDR and CDR2 SFDVKD. For the CDR3, the DNA is TGTGCCACCAGTGACTGGGCCCAAAACTATGAGCAGTTCTTC. Translation: CATSDWAQNYEQFF.

The rearrangement links TRBV9 to TRBJ1-5, with 8 bases aligning to TRBD1. The germline V gene has CDR1 SGDLS and CDR2 YYNGEE. This CDR3 is 12 amino acids long. V lost 3 bases to trimming and J lost 9 bases; unmatched junction nucleotides: 2. The CDR3 region is CASSGDRGPQHF. CDR3 coding DNA: TGTGCCAGCAGCGGTGACAGGGGGCCCCAGCATTTT.

The V call is TRBV11-2, the J call TRBJ2-7, with 8 bases matching TRBD2. CDR1 and CDR2 (germline): SGHAT, FQNNGV. This CDR3 is 14 amino acids long. The trim removed 1 base at V and 2 bases at J, leaving 1 base unmatched. CDR3 sequence reads: CASSLGTSPYEQYF. In DNA form, the CDR3 reads TGTGCCAGCAGCTTAGGGACTAGCCCCTACGAGCAGTACTTC. Combining the CDR3 with reference TRBV11-2 and TRBJ2-7 gives the whole variable domain EAGVAQSPRYKIIEKRQSVAFWCNPISGHATLYWYQQILGQGPKLLIQFQNNGVVDDSQLPKDRFSAERLKGVDSTLKIQPAKLEDSAVYLCASSLGTSPYEQYFGPGTRLTVT.

This clone was seen a handful of times. CDR3 sequence: CASSLKRSSYEQYF. DNA of the CDR3: TGTGCCAGCAGCCTAAAGAGAAGCTCCTACGAGCAGTACTTC. This chain uses TRBV27 with TRBJ2-7; D gene uncertain. This CDR3 is 14 amino acids long. Per germline, CDR1 MNHEY and CDR2 SMNVEV (reference sequence). V was pared by 6 bases and J by 0 bases, with 12 bases between.

This rearrangement joins TRBV19 to TRBJ1-4, with 7 positions matching TRBD1. Germline lookup yields CDR1 LNHDA and CDR2 SQIVND (reference sequence). J was trimmed by 7 bases and V by 5 bases; bases with no gene match: 7. This CDR3 contains 14 residues. CDR3 coding DNA: TGTGCCAGTAGTGCTGACAGGGTTGGTGAAAAACTGTTTTTT. Translated: CASSADRVGEKLFF. The variable domain in full, completed from reference TRBV19 and TRBJ1-4, reads DGGITQSPKYLFRKEGQNVTLSCEQNLNHDAMYWYRQDPGQGLRLIYYSQIVNDFQKGDIAEGYSVSREKKESFPLTVTSAQKNPTAFYLCASSADRVGEKLFFGSGTQLSVL.

V gene TRBV21-1 combines with J gene TRBJ1-4; the table's D call TRBD1 went unverified against the DNA. TRBV21-1 is annotated as a pseudogene. The CDR3 sequence is 15 residues long. As DNA, the CDR3 is TGTGCCAGCAGCAAAGGTCAACAGGCTGGGGAAAAACTGTTTTTT. The encoded protein is CASSKGQQAGEKLFF.

The genes are TRBV6-5 and TRBJ2-5; 8 nucleotides match TRBD1. CDR1 and CDR2 from the germline V gene are MNHEY and SVGAGI. This CDR3 is 15 amino acids long. V trimming: 5 bases; J trimming: 4 bases; junction bases outside the gene matches: 9. Here the CDR3 DNA reads TGTGCCAGCAGTCCCCCCAGGGGGCGGGGAGAGACCCAGTACTTC. Its translation: CASSPPRGRGETQYF.

This sequence joins TRBV15 and TRBJ1-5; a possible D gene is TRBD1 (5 bases). Germline V gene lookup returns CDR1 LNHNV and CDR2 YYDKDF (reference sequence). This CDR3 spans 15 amino acids. V was cut by 4 bases and J by 2 bases, with 12 bases left in between. CDR3 sequence reads: CATSTQGFGNQPQHF. The CDR3 DNA sequence: TGTGCCACCAGCACGCAGGGTTTCGGCAATCAGCCCCAGCATTTT.

This chain uses TRBV11-1 with TRBJ2-3, with 9 bases matching TRBD2. There are 15 residues in the CDR3. The V gene end was trimmed by 1 base and the J gene end by 7 bases; junction bases not matched to a gene: 6. The germline gives CDR1 SGHAT, CDR2 FQDESV (reference sequence). This chain's CDR3 is CASSLGLAGSNTQYF. CDR3 nucleotide sequence: TGTGCCAGCAGCTTAGGCCTAGCGGGAAGCAATACGCAGTATTTT.

This chain uses TRBV12-3 or TRBV12-4 with TRBJ2-2; D ambiguous. V dropped 9 bases and J dropped 11 bases, with 13 bases sitting between them. The length of the CDR3 is 11 residues. The DNA of the CDR3 is TGTGCCAGGGAAACCGGGTTTGAGCTGTTTTTT. This translates into CARETGFELFF.

The genes are TRBV7-3 and TRBJ1-2, with a weak D call TRBD1 (6 bases). The CDR3 covers 13 residues. Germline CDR1 reads SGHTA; CDR2 reads FQGTGA. Trimming stripped 6 bases from V and 6 bases from J, with 14 bases between. CDR3: CASRLQGKDGYTF. The CDR3 DNA is TGTGCCAGCAGGCTACAGGGAAAGGATGGCTACACCTTC.

The J gene is TRBJ1-6, the V gene TRBV10-3; tentative D call: TRBD1 (5 bases). Trimming removed 5 bases at V and 13 bases at J, with 24 bases between. The CDR3 contains 16 residues. Germline V lookup: CDR1 ENHRY, CDR2 SYGVKD. This CDR3 is CAISPEARERGFPLHF. In DNA, the CDR3 is TGTGCCATCAGTCCCGAAGCCCGCGAACGGGGGTTTCCCCTCCACTTT.

The V call is TRBV28, the J call TRBJ1-5; D may be TRBD1 (5 bases). This CDR3 spans 14 amino acids. Trimming took 6 bases from V and 0 from J, leaving 9 bases between them. CDR1 MDHEN and CDR2 SYDVKM come from the germline V gene. DNA of the CDR3: TGTGCCAGCAGGCAGGGACTTAGCAATCAGCCCCAGCATTTT. Protein: CASRQGLSNQPQHF. Based on the CDR3 plus reference TRBV28 and TRBJ1-5, the full variable domain is DVKVTQSSRYLVKRTGEKVFLECVQDMDHENMFWYRQDPGLGLRLIYFSYDVKMKEKGDIPEGYSVSREKKERFSLILESASTNQTSMYLCASRQGLSNQPQHFGDGTRLSIL.

The chain is built from TRBV5-4 and TRBJ2-7; tentative D call: TRBD2 (6 bases). Germline V CDR1 and CDR2: SGHNT, YYREEE (reference sequence). V was clipped by 4 bases and J by 5 bases, with 16 bases between them. The CDR3 spans 14 residues. This CDR3 reads CASSVGGSWNEQYF. The CDR3 DNA follows: TGTGCCAGCAGCGTCGGGGGATCTTGGAACGAGCAGTACTTC. Filled out from reference TRBV5-4 and TRBJ2-7, the complete variable domain reads ETGVTQSPTHLIKTRGQQVTLRCSSQSGHNTVSWYQQALGQGPQFIFQYYREEENGRGNFPPRFSGLQFPNYSSELNVNALELDDSALYLCASSVGGSWNEQYFGPGTRLTVT.

The chain links TRBV15 to TRBJ2-1; 12 bases align to TRBD2. The CDR3 totals 18 residues. V lost 3 bases to trimming and J lost 2 bases; unmatched junction nucleotides: 8. Germline CDR1 LNHNV, CDR2 YYDKDF (reference sequence). The CDR3: CATSRELLAGGPYNEQFF. CDR3 DNA: TGTGCCACCAGCAGGGAACTCCTAGCGGGAGGGCCCTACAATGAGCAGTTCTTC.